This entry lists 11 T cell receptor beta chains sequenced from one sample in a study of T cell responses to AZD1222 COVID-19 vaccine (dated by TCRdb to about 2021). The library was built by means of the immunoSEQ multiplex PCR assay. This immuneACCESS table, as held by TCRdb, lists in-frame sequences with V and J called but not all clones. Of the missing ones, under half trace to an unresolved V gene in checked studies; the others have no known cause. In this sample the table shows about 90,000 clones, approximately 81% of which occur a single time. The ten biggest clones cover 4.5% of the sample. What this sample's time point label stands for: about 28 days (+/-7) after the second vaccine dose. The specimen was peripheral blood, collected 28 days after the second AZD1222 dose. These receptors were taken from an adult who received the AZD1222 COVID-19 vaccine.

The rearrangement uses TRBV10-3 and TRBJ1-2, with a weak D call TRBD1 (5 bases). The length of the CDR3 is 14 residues. With 3 bases removed from V and 2 bases from J, the gap between germline ends came to 10 bases. The V gene's germline CDR1 is ENHRY and CDR2 SYGVKD. CDR3 sequence (DNA): TGTGCCATCAGTGAAGCGGGGGAGAACTATGGCTACACCTTC. It specifies CAISEAGENYGYTF.

The chain has TRBV7-3 and TRBJ2-7; no clear D gene. The CDR3 covers 13 residues. CDR1 and CDR2 from the germline V gene are SGHTA and FQGTGA. V was shortened by 2 bases and J by 3 bases, with 8 bases between the two germline ends. The CDR3 loop is CASSLYQDYEQYF. The DNA of the CDR3 is TGTGCCAGCAGCTTATACCAGGACTACGAGCAGTACTTC.

The gene calls are TRBV27 and TRBJ1-1, with D possibly matching TRBD1 (5 bases). The V gene's germline CDR1 is MNHEY and CDR2 SMNVEV (reference sequence). This CDR3 has 15 residues. Trimming took 0 bases from V and 1 from J, leaving 9 bases between them. CDR3 in DNA: TGTGCCAGCAGTTTATCCAGGGCCCAGAACACTGAAGCTTTCTTT. Its protein is CASSLSRAQNTEAFF.

In its sample, this clone was seen a few times. J is TRBJ2-7 and V is TRBV6-5; no definite D call. Between the trimmed V and J ends, which lost 3 bases and 3 bases, there was a span of 9 bases. The length of the CDR3 is 13 residues. Per the germline V gene, CDR1 is MNHEY and CDR2 is SVGAGI. Written as DNA, the CDR3 is TGTGCCAGCAGTTATGGACGGCACTACGAGCAGTACTTC. Protein sequence: CASSYGRHYEQYF.

J is TRBJ1-1 and V is TRBV7-9, with D possibly TRBD1 on 5 matching bases. CDR1 is SEHNR, CDR2 FQNEAQ, per germline (reference sequence). The CDR3 contains 13 residues. The V gene lost 4 bases and the J gene lost 6 bases, with 12 bases spanning the gap. The CDR3 here is CASSSGLPPEAFF. CDR3 nucleotide sequence: TGTGCCAGCAGCTCGGGACTTCCACCTGAAGCTTTCTTT. The full variable domain, its missing parts supplied by reference TRBV7-9 and TRBJ1-1, is DTGVSQNPRHKITKRGQNVTFRCDPISEHNRLYWYRQTLGQGPEFLTYFQNEAQLEKSRLLSDRFSAERPKGSFSTLEIQRTEQGDSAMYLCASSSGLPPEAFFGQGTRLTVV.

V usage is TRBV24-1 and J usage is TRBJ1-1; D is unclear. The length of the CDR3 is 14 residues. Looked up from germline, CDR1 is KGHDR and CDR2 is SFDVKD. Trimming took 7 bases from V and 1 from J, leaving 12 bases between them. DNA for the CDR3: TGTGCCACCAGGACCATCCTTGAGAACACTGAAGCTTTCTTT. This gives the protein CATRTILENTEAFF.

V is TRBV3-1 (or the pseudogene TRBV3-2) and J is TRBJ2-3; no clear D. This CDR3 region has 13 residues. The V end was cut by 1 base, the J end by 2 bases, with 4 bases between. From germline, CDR1 is LGHDT and CDR2 YNNKEL (reference sequence). This chain's CDR3 is CASSQVLTDTQYF. CDR3 nucleotide sequence: TGTGCCAGCAGCCAAGTTCTCACAGATACGCAGTATTTT.

The chain uses TRBV5-1 and TRBJ2-6, with 8 bases lining up with TRBD1. The length of the CDR3 is 18 residues. V lost 4 bases to trimming and J lost 0 bases; unmatched junction nucleotides: 9. Germline lookup yields CDR1 SGHRS and CDR2 YFSETQ. CDR3 nucleotides: TGCGCCAGCAGCCCCCGGGACAGGACGAACTCTGGGGCCAACGTCCTGACTTTC. Its protein product is CASSPRDRTNSGANVLTF.

The chain has TRBV18 and TRBJ2-6; D call uncertain. CDR1 and CDR2 from the germline V gene are KGHSH and LQKENI. This CDR3 has 16 residues. Deletions cut 1 base from V and 0 bases from J, with 7 bases between. CDR3 DNA: TGTGCCAGCTCACCACTTGGCGACTCTGGGGCCAACGTCCTGACTTTC. Protein product: CASSPLGDSGANVLTF.

V usage is TRBV27 and J usage is TRBJ1-4; 9 positions agree with TRBD1. V trimming: 3 bases; J trimming: 7 bases; junction bases outside the gene matches: 18. Germline lookup yields CDR1 MNHEY and CDR2 SMNVEV (reference sequence). The length of the CDR3 is 19 residues. The CDR3 DNA reads TGTGCCAGCAGTTTCTCCTTTTTTAGGCCGGGACAGGGAACTGAAAAACTGTTTTTT. Translating gives CASSFSFFRPGQGTEKLFF.

The V gene is TRBV6-5, the J gene TRBJ1-5; no clear D gene. The CDR3 is 13 residues long. The V and J ends lost 0 bases and 3 bases respectively, with 3 bases between them. Per the germline V gene, CDR1 is MNHEY and CDR2 is SVGAGI. DNA for the CDR3: TGTGCCAGCAGTTACTCTAACAATCAGCCCCAGCATTTT. Its translation: CASSYSNNQPQHF.